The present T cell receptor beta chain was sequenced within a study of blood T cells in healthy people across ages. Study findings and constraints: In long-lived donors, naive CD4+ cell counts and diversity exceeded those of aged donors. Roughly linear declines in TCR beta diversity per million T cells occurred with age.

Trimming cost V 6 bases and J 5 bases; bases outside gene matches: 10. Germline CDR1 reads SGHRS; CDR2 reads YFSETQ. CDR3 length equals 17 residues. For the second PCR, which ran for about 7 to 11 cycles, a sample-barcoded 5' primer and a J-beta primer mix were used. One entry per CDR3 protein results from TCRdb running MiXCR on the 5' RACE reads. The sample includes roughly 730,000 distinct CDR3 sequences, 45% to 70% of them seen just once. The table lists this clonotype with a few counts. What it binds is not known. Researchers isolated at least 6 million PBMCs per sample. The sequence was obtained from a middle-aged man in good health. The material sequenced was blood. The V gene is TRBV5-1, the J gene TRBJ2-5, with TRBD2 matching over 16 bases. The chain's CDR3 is CASTEGLAGGPRETQYF. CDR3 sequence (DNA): TGCGCCAGCACGGAGGGACTAGCGGGAGGGCCGCGGGAGACCCAGTACTTC. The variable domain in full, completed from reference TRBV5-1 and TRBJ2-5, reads KAGVTQTPRYLIKTRGQQVTLSCSPISGHRSVSWYQQTPGQGLQFLFEYFSETQRNKGNFPGRFSGRQFSNSRSEMNVSTLELGDSALYLCASTEGLAGGPRETQYFGPGTRLLVL.